This entry lists 15 T cell receptor beta chains sequenced from one sample in a study of post-analysis software for immune sequencing data. Broader study findings: Compared with controls, patients had more of 4 to 6 TRBV segments, including TRBV5-6, TRBV5-1 and TRBV20-1.

Their antigen targets remain unknown. Included in the TCR beta cDNA libraries were unique molecular identifiers. TCRdb analysed the PCR reads with MiXCR anew, one entry per CDR3 protein. The sample lists roughly 410,000 distinct CDR3 sequences, roughly 36% occurring once. The sequenced sample was blood. The source of these receptors is a girl under 18 with multiple sclerosis.

Concerning this clonotype itself: A much more abundant neighbour one base away suggests this may be a read error. The rearrangement joins TRBV9 to TRBJ2-5; D tentatively reads TRBD1 or TRBD2 (6 bases each). The J call is uncertain, as TRBJ2-7 better fits the DNA end. In germline, CDR1 is SGDLS, CDR2 YYNGEE. The CDR3 runs 15 residues. CDR3 nucleotides: TGTGCCAGCAGCGTATCGGACGGGGGCTACCACGAGCAGTACTTC. Translating it yields CASSVSDGGYHEQYF.

This clonotype came up a few times. The gene calls are TRBV20-1 and TRBJ2-1, with TRBD2 matching 12 bases. The germline V gene encodes CDR1 DFQATT and CDR2 SNEGSKA (reference sequence). V gave up 0 bases and J gave up 8 bases; unmatched junction bases: 14. The CDR3 is 18 amino acids. DNA of the CDR3: TGCAGTGCTAGAGAACACAGGGGAGGACTAGCGGGGTTGGATGAGCAGTTCTTC. This sequence encodes CSAREHRGGLAGLDEQFF.

The chain has TRBV7-8 and TRBJ1-4, with D possibly TRBD1 on 6 matching bases. The CDR3 covers 15 residues. In germline, CDR1 is SGHVS, CDR2 FQNEAQ. V was shortened by 3 bases and J by 7 bases, with 15 bases between the two germline ends. CDR3 DNA sequence: TGTGCCAGCAGCTTTACCAGGGGAGGAGGTGAAAAACTGTTTTTT. This encodes CASSFTRGGGEKLFF.

V gene TRBV2 combines with J gene TRBJ2-7; tentatively, D is TRBD2 (5 bases). CDR3 length: 14 residues. V shed 3 bases and J shed 4 bases, with 13 bases lying between them. CDR1 and CDR2 from the germline V gene are SNHLY and FYNNEI. In nucleotides, the CDR3 is TGTGCCAGCAGTGAGGTCGGCGGAGGATACGAGCAGTACTTC. This sequence encodes CASSEVGGGYEQYF.

Points on this clonotype: At one end the junction does not follow the germline gene, possibly because of a read error. The chain links TRBV2 to TRBJ1-1; 8 nucleotides line up with TRBD1. The CDR3 runs to 16 residues. CDR1 and CDR2 from the germline V gene are SNHLY and FYNNEI. The CDR3 coding sequence is TGTGCCAGCAGTGAGCGCCCAGGGGGCGCGGGAACTGACGCTTTCTTT. This encodes CASSERPGGAGTDAFF. The full variable domain, with the rest looked up from reference TRBV2 and TRBJ1-1, is EPEVTQTPSHQVTQMGQEVILRCVPISNHLYFYWYRQILGQKVEFLVSFYNNEISEKSEIFDDQFSVERPDGSNFTLKIRSTKLEDSAMYFCASSERPGGAGTDAFFGQGTRLTVV.

This clonotype has more than one count but fewer than ten. V usage is TRBV4-3 and J usage is TRBJ1-5; D is unresolved. CDR1 and CDR2 (germline): LGHNA, YSLEER. The CDR3 is 13 residues long. V gave up 1 base and J gave up 5 bases, with 6 bases separating them. CDR3 region: CASSQATDQPQHF. The CDR3 coding sequence is TGCGCCAGCAGCCAAGCCACCGATCAGCCCCAGCATTTT.

This clonotype was picked up a small number of times. The rearrangement joins TRBV7-9 to TRBJ2-5; D is uncertain. V was cut by 7 bases and J by 4 bases, with 16 bases left in between. The CDR3 sequence is 14 residues long. Germline-derived CDR1 and CDR2 are SEHNR and FQNEAQ (reference sequence). CDR3 residues: CASTPSRKIETQYF. The CDR3 bases are TGTGCCAGCACCCCGTCCAGGAAAATAGAGACCCAGTACTTC.

This rearrangement joins TRBV29-1 to TRBJ2-3; either TRBD1 or TRBD2 may fit D (5 bases each). V was cut by 7 bases and J by 3 bases, with 11 bases left in between. This CDR3 comprises 12 residues. CDR1 is SQVTM and CDR2 is ANQGSEA in the germline V gene. The CDR3 bases are TGCAGCGGTGGGGGAAATACAGATACGCAGTATTTT. Its protein is CSGGGNTDTQYF.

The V gene is TRBV12-3 or TRBV12-4, the J gene TRBJ1-2; possible D gene TRBD1, 5 bases. The germline V and J ends were trimmed by 2 bases and 3 bases, with 10 bases remaining between them. This CDR3 is 14 amino acids long. CDR3 sequence (DNA): TGTGCCAGCAGTTTAATTGGGGCGGACTATGGCTACACCTTC. Translation gives CASSLIGADYGYTF.

This clonotype was detected only a few times. V usage is TRBV7-8 and J usage is TRBJ1-2, with D possibly TRBD1 on 6 matching bases. The CDR3 totals 15 residues. Deletions cut 5 bases from V and 5 bases from J, with 18 bases between. The germline V gene encodes CDR1 SGHVS and CDR2 FQNEAQ. The CDR3 loop reads CASSANQKGEYGYTF. The CDR3 DNA is TGTGCCAGCAGCGCAAACCAGAAGGGGGAGTATGGCTACACCTTC.

The sample holds a few counts of this clonotype. The chain is built from TRBV24-1 and TRBJ2-3, with D unclear. Looked up from germline, CDR1 is KGHDR and CDR2 is SFDVKD. The CDR3 runs to 14 residues. Deletions cut 4 bases from V and 4 bases from J, with 11 bases between. This chain's CDR3 is CATSDPGEADTQYF. CDR3 DNA sequence: TGTGCCACCAGTGACCCTGGAGAGGCAGATACGCAGTATTTT.

This chain uses TRBV29-1 with TRBJ2-1, with 9 bases identical to TRBD1. Germline V gives CDR1 SQVTM, CDR2 ANQGSEA. The CDR3 loop spans 13 amino acids. V shed 4 bases, J shed 10 bases, and the junction held 8 bases outside the gene matches. The CDR3 loop is CSVGGQGGWEQFF. For the CDR3, the DNA is TGCAGCGTTGGGGGACAGGGAGGTTGGGAGCAGTTCTTC.

The genes are TRBV5-1 and TRBJ2-2, with D unresolved. The CDR3 is 14 amino acids. CDR1 SGHRS and CDR2 YFSETQ come from the germline V gene. V was clipped by 2 bases and J by 3 bases, with 8 bases between them. CDR3 nucleotide sequence: TGCGCCAGCAGCTTTCAAGGCTACACCGGGGAGCTGTTTTTT. It encodes CASSFQGYTGELFF.

The chain is built from TRBV27 and TRBJ1-1; 8 nucleotides match TRBD1. V lost 2 bases and J lost 4; bases outside the gene matches: 15. This CDR3 region has 18 residues. CDR1 is MNHEY and CDR2 is SMNVEV in the germline V gene (reference sequence). CDR3 amino acids: CASSLGRGRLGLGTEAFF. In DNA, the CDR3 is TGTGCCAGCAGTTTAGGCAGGGGGCGCTTGGGGTTGGGCACTGAAGCTTTCTTT.

This clonotype was seen more than once but under ten times. This rearrangement joins TRBV7-9 to TRBJ2-1; D unclear. The CDR3 has 15 residues. The V gene lost 0 bases and the J gene lost 6 bases, with 12 bases spanning the gap. Germline V CDR1 and CDR2: SEHNR, FQNEAQ (reference sequence). CDR3 bases: TGTGCCAGCAGCTTAGCGCGGTTTCTTCCCAATGAGCAGTTCTTC. This gives the protein CASSLARFLPNEQFF.